This passage covers 21 T cell receptor beta chains from one sample sequenced in a study of blood T cell repertoires in COVID-19. Sequenced by immunoSEQ multiplex PCR; TCRdb stores in-frame clones only, minus some. The table has some 200,000 clones, roughly 76% seen once. Sequences were obtained from peripheral blood. The receptors were sampled from a woman aged 45-65 years with active or convalescent COVID-19.

The rearrangement uses TRBV27 and TRBJ2-2; D gene unclear. Germline loops: CDR1 MNHEY, CDR2 SMNVEV (reference sequence). The ends were cut back, 2 bases at V and 3 bases at J, with 4 bases in the middle. The CDR3 covers 13 residues. The CDR3 sequence: CASSLGHTGELFF. In nucleotides, the CDR3 is TGTGCCAGCAGTTTAGGGCACACCGGGGAGCTGTTTTTT.

The chain links TRBV2 to TRBJ2-1; TRBD2 agrees at 10 bases. V was pared by 5 bases and J by 8 bases, with 12 bases of the junction left unmatched. This CDR3 comprises 16 residues. The germline gives CDR1 SNHLY, CDR2 FYNNEI. CDR3 loop: CASSPREASGGHEQFF. CDR3 nucleotide sequence: TGTGCCAGCAGTCCCCGCGAGGCTAGCGGGGGTCATGAGCAGTTCTTC.

V gene TRBV18 combines with J gene TRBJ1-2, with no clear D. The ends were cut back, 1 base at V and 0 bases at J, with 12 bases in the middle. CDR3 length: 16 amino acids. Per the germline V gene, CDR1 is KGHSH and CDR2 is LQKENI. In nucleotides, the CDR3 is TGTGCCAGCTCACCACTAGACAAACCATCTAACTATGGCTACACCTTC. Protein sequence: CASSPLDKPSNYGYTF.

V usage is TRBV5-1 and J usage is TRBJ2-3, with TRBD2 matching 7 bases. The CDR3 sequence is 17 residues long. After removal of 1 base from V and 4 bases from J, the junction contained 12 bases not matched to a gene. Germline V CDR1 and CDR2: SGHRS, YFSETQ. The CDR3, as DNA: TGCGCCAGCAGCTTGTTGGTTTCAGGGAGGGCCGCAGATACGCAGTATTTT. Its translation is CASSLLVSGRAADTQYF. The whole variable domain, remainder taken from reference TRBV5-1 and TRBJ2-3, is KAGVTQTPRYLIKTRGQQVTLSCSPISGHRSVSWYQQTPGQGLQFLFEYFSETQRNKGNFPGRFSGRQFSNSRSEMNVSTLELGDSALYLCASSLLVSGRAADTQYFGPGTRLTVL.

The chain joins TRBV18 to TRBJ1-1; 7 positions agree with TRBD1. Looked up from germline, CDR1 is KGHSH and CDR2 is LQKENI. V lost 5 bases, J lost 1 base, and 4 bases stayed unmatched. The CDR3 length is 14 residues. CDR3 nucleotides: TGTGCCAGCTCAGCGGACAGGAAGAACACTGAAGCTTTCTTT. The encoded protein is CASSADRKNTEAFF.

The chain carries TRBV5-1 and TRBJ2-3; 9 bases fit TRBD2. Germline CDR1 reads SGHRS; CDR2 reads YFSETQ. Trimming cost V 4 bases and J 1 base; bases outside gene matches: 10. This CDR3 comprises 17 residues. DNA for the CDR3: TGCGCCAGCAGCCGCGGGGGAGCGGGAGGAGGCACAGATACGCAGTATTTT. Translating gives CASSRGGAGGGTDTQYF.

This clone has a handful of counts. J is TRBJ2-5 and V is TRBV12-3 or TRBV12-4; 9 bases line up with TRBD1. The junction had 7 bases not matched to a gene; V was cut back by 4 bases and J by 10 bases. The CDR3 is 13 residues long. As DNA, the CDR3 is TGTGCCAGCAGTTGGGCCGACAGGGGGGGCCAGTACTTC. Translating it yields CASSWADRGGQYF.

The CDR3 here is CASSVQEGPAYEQYF. The CDR3 DNA follows: TGTGCCAGCAGCGTTCAGGAGGGGCCCGCCTACGAGCAGTACTTC. This rearrangement joins TRBV9 to TRBJ2-7; TRBD2 might be the D (6 bases). V lost 2 bases and J 2 bases, leaving 14 bases between the germline ends. The CDR3 extends over 15 amino acids. The germline V gene encodes CDR1 SGDLS and CDR2 YYNGEE.

The chain uses TRBV24-1 and TRBJ1-1; possibly TRBD1 for D (5 bases). Germline V gene data show CDR1 as KGHDR and CDR2 as SFDVKD. The CDR3 sequence is 20 residues long. Trimming shortened V by 1 base and J by 0 bases, and 23 bases separated the two germline ends. The CDR3 DNA reads as TGTGCCACCAGTGATTTTCCCGGACGGAAACGATGGGGGGTGAACACTGAAGCTTTCTTT. Translating it yields CATSDFPGRKRWGVNTEAFF.

This clone was observed a handful of times. The V gene is TRBV7-2, the J gene TRBJ2-1, with 7 bases fitting TRBD1. V lost 9 bases to trimming and J lost 0 bases; unmatched junction nucleotides: 8. The CDR3 contains 15 residues. Germline V gene sequence: CDR1 SGHTA, CDR2 FQGNSA. CDR3 loop: CASIWDRSSYNEQFF. The CDR3 DNA sequence: TGTGCCAGTATATGGGACAGATCCTCCTACAATGAGCAGTTCTTC.

This clone was observed a handful of times. The V gene is TRBV3-1 (or the pseudogene TRBV3-2), the J gene TRBJ1-1; weak D call: TRBD1 (5 bases). V lost 2 bases and J 4 bases, leaving 20 bases between the germline ends. Germline V lookup: CDR1 LGHDT, CDR2 YNNKEL (reference sequence). The CDR3 has 17 residues. The CDR3 region has the DNA TGTGCCAGCAGCCAACGTAGGTGGGGGGAGGGCGCCACTGAAGCTTTCTTT. It is translated as CASSQRRWGEGATEAFF.

This rearrangement joins TRBV5-6 to TRBJ1-4; unclear D gene. In germline, CDR1 is SGHDT, CDR2 YYEEEE. The CDR3 consists of 15 residues. The ends were cut back, 1 base at V and 7 bases at J, with 14 bases in the middle. The CDR3 is CASSLLAAGGEKLFF. CDR3 DNA: TGTGCCAGCAGCTTGCTGGCGGCCGGAGGTGAAAAACTGTTTTTT.

The chain recombines TRBV4-3 with TRBJ2-3; tentatively, D is TRBD2 (6 bases). CDR1 LGHNA and CDR2 YSLEER come from the germline V gene. The V and J ends lost 0 bases and 4 bases respectively, with 11 bases between them. This CDR3 has 15 amino acids. DNA for the CDR3: TGCGCCAGCAGCCAAGATGCGGGACCGTCAGATACGCAGTATTTT. Translated: CASSQDAGPSDTQYF.

CDR3 protein: CASSSNRGDVNQPQHF. CDR3 bases: TGTGCCAGCAGCTCAAACAGGGGGGACGTCAATCAGCCCCAGCATTTT. The V and J genes are TRBV7-9 and TRBJ1-5; 8 bases match TRBD1. This CDR3 has 16 amino acids. CDR1 and CDR2 (germline): SEHNR, FQNEAQ (reference sequence). The J segment lost 3 bases and the V segment lost 4 bases, leaving 8 bases of the junction unmatched.

Comment on this clone: This CDR3 is also generated by other DNA sequences in the sample. The chain uses TRBV2 and TRBJ2-2; tentative D call: TRBD2 (6 bases). Trimming took 6 bases from V and 5 from J, leaving 10 bases between them. The germline CDR1 and CDR2 sequences are SNHLY and FYNNEI. This CDR3 contains 13 residues. As DNA, the CDR3 is TGTGCCAGCAGGGATAGCGGAACCGGGGAGCTGTTTTTT. Its protein is CASRDSGTGELFF.

J is TRBJ1-1 and V is TRBV7-6, with D perhaps TRBD1 (5 bases). The germline gives CDR1 SGHVS, CDR2 FNYEAQ. The CDR3 has 15 amino acids. The V end was cut by 5 bases, the J end by 4 bases, with 17 bases between. The CDR3 coding sequence is TGTGCCAGCAGCCCCGGGGGAGGGTTTGGCACTGAAGCTTTCTTT. It specifies CASSPGGGFGTEAFF.

The chain combines TRBV2 with TRBJ2-7; 7 nucleotides align to TRBD1. V shed 3 bases, J shed 6 bases, and the junction held 14 bases outside the gene matches. From germline, CDR1 is SNHLY and CDR2 FYNNEI. The CDR3 is made up of 16 amino acids. The CDR3 nucleotides read TGTGCCAGCAGTGACTTCGGGACAGAACTAATGGGCGAGCAGTACTTC. Amino acids: CASSDFGTELMGEQYF.

The sample holds a few counts of this clone. This rearrangement joins TRBV7-2 to TRBJ1-3; 8 bases map to TRBD1. With V trimmed by 0 bases and J by 2 bases, 0 bases remained unmatched. The CDR3 spans 15 residues. Germline V gene sequence: CDR1 SGHTA, CDR2 FQGNSA. This CDR3 reads CASSLATGAGNTIYF. DNA for the CDR3: TGTGCCAGCAGCTTAGCGACAGGGGCTGGAAACACCATATATTTT.

The DNA for the CDR3 is TGTGCCACGAAAGCGGGGGCTAGCACAGATACGCAGTATTTT. This translates into CATKAGASTDTQYF. The V and J genes are TRBV6-5 and TRBJ2-3, with TRBD2 matching 8 bases. The CDR3 spans 14 residues. The ends lost 10 bases at V and 0 bases at J; junction bases unmatched: 6. Germline V lookup: CDR1 MNHEY, CDR2 SVGAGI.

This chain connects TRBV10-3 to TRBJ2-7; maybe TRBD2 (6 bases). The length of the CDR3 is 14 residues. Germline loops: CDR1 ENHRY, CDR2 SYGVKD. V was clipped by 10 bases and J by 4 bases, with 20 bases between them. The CDR3 nucleotides are TGTGCCACCACCCAGGACGGGGGTTTTTACGAGCAGTACTTC. It is translated as CATTQDGGFYEQYF.

The J gene is TRBJ2-1, the V gene TRBV2, with D uncertain. CDR3 length: 13 residues. Germline assignment: CDR1 SNHLY and CDR2 FYNNEI. Trimming left V 3 bases short and J 6 bases short, with 9 bases between. CDR3 nucleotide sequence: TGTGCCAGCAGTGAGAGCTACCGCAATGAGCAGTTCTTC. It translates to CASSESYRNEQFF.